The T cell receptor (beta chain) under discussion was sequenced for a study of fetal regulatory T cell absence and autoimmunity (dated by TCRdb to 2017 to 2019). Some background on the complete study: Autoimmunity of the exocrine pancreas was seen in the IPEX patients even though clinical diabetes was absent.

Repertoire sequencing was done on genomic DNA taken from frozen pancreas tissue. Genomic DNA, about 2-3.2 ug, was extracted from umbilical cord blood or frozen pancreas using the DNeasy Blood and Tissue Kit. Summary of the overall study and its limitations: Cord blood and pancreas had broadly similar TRB gene family usage, resembling published neonatal and adult repertoires. The oligoclonal enrichment was taken as support for antigen-driven autoimmunity in the pancreas before birth in IPEX syndrome. Significant oligoclonal enrichment of the TCR compartment was observed in pancreas versus cord blood, with some top clones enriched more than 90-fold.

This clone appeared once. What antigen it recognizes has not been identified. No much larger clone exists at a distance of one base, and base qualities are not known. From the cysteine through the phenylalanine, the CDR3 covers 12 amino acids. Only the CDR3 part of the read is kept: 36 bases, read in frame from the first base. The CDR1 and CDR2 encoded by the germline V gene are SNHLY and FYNNEI. V is clipped by 4 bases and J by 7 bases, and the sequence between their germline boundaries is 10 bases long. TCRbeta CDR3 regions were amplified and barcoded by two-step multiplex PCR on the immunoSEQ human TCRbeta survey platform. Libraries were sequenced on Illumina instruments, and IgH from the same samples was sequenced in parallel. Turning to the authors' computational methods: To remove PCR and sequencing errors, raw reads were filtered against the IMGT V, D, J definitions and then binned using a nearest-neighbor algorithm. Clones were defined as identical nucleotide sequences, and differential abundance between tissues was assessed by per-clone Fisher exact tests with a pFDR threshold of p<0.01. Clones whose frequencies were too low for statistical inference were excluded by a minimum inclusion filter of 10 in either sample. The immunoSEQ Analyzer was used for pairwise clonal comparisons, and IMGT tools were used to assess gene family usage. Held by TCRdb, this immuneACCESS table contains in-frame sequences only and omits some clones. Under half of the omission traces to an unresolved V gene where checked; the cause of the rest is unknown. V, J and clone size were drawn from that table, and D and trimming were deduced from the DNA. The sample table shows 95,000 or so clones, and about two thirds are seen once. The ten largest clonotypes hold roughly 2% of the sample.

The sequencing sample was made of pancreas tissue. The clonotype was recovered from a male donor with IPEX syndrome. The rearranged chain carries TRBV2 and TRBJ1-1; the D gene assignment is ambiguous. CDR3 sequence: CASSGRAVEAFF. The nucleotide sequence is TGTGCCAGCAGTGGGAGGGCTGTTGAAGCTTTCTTT.